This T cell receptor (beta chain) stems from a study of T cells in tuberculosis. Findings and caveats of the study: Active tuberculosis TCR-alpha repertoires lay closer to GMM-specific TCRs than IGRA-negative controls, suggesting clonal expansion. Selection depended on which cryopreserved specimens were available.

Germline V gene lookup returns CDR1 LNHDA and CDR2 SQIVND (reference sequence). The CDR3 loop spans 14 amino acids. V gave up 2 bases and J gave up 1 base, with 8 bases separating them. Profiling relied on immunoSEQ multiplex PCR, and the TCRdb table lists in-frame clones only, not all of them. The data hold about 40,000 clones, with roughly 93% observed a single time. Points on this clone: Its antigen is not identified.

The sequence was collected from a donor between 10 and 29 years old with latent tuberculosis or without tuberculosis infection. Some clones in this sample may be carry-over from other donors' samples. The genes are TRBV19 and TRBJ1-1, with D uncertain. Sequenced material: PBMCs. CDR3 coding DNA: TGTGCCAGTAGTATATGGGAGGGGAACACTGAAGCTTTCTTT. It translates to CASSIWEGNTEAFF.